The rows below give T cell receptor beta chains drawn from one sample of a study of T cell changes during pregnancy in multiple sclerosis. This table comes from immunoSEQ multiplex PCR, and its TCRdb copy is limited to in-frame clones, with some not included. The profile shows tens of thousands of clones, approximately 90% of them singletons. This specimen consisted of peripheral blood, obtained before pregnancy. The receptors were sampled from a female donor with multiple sclerosis, enrolled in a pregnancy study. CDR3s include the opening cysteine and the closing phenylalanine or tryptophan. The order of the fields is D gene, J gene, V gene, clone size, CDR3 protein, CDR3 DNA. A D gene is named only where the DNA matches it firmly. Not all rows give a size; the values are once, few, many and, for expanded clones, a class.

>TRBD1|TRBJ1-2|TRBV2|.
CASKISTGGDYGYTF
TGTGCCAGCAAAATTAGTACAGGGGGCGACTATGGCTACACCTTC
>.|TRBJ1-2|TRBV6-5|.
CASSPKGGRVGYTF
TGTGCCAGCAGCCCCAAGGGGGGGAGAGTAGGCTACACCTTC
>TRBD1|TRBJ1-2|TRBV28|.
CASSFQTGVNGYTF
TGTGCCAGCAGTTTCCAGACAGGGGTTAATGGCTACACCTTC
>.|TRBJ2-7|TRBV5-6|.
CASSPLPQARSYEQYF
TGTGCCAGCAGCCCACTTCCGCAGGCGCGCTCCTACGAGCAGTACTTC
>TRBD1|TRBJ2-5|TRBV27|few
CASSEWTGAIEETQYF
TGTGCCAGCAGTGAATGGACAGGGGCGATAGAAGAGACCCAGTACTTC
>TRBD1|TRBJ2-1|TRBV27|.
CASSRDSDNEQFF
TGTGCCAGCAGTCGGGACAGCGACAATGAGCAGTTCTTC
>TRBD2|TRBJ2-4|TRBV9|.
CASSQLAGGPGNIQYF
TGTGCCAGCAGCCAGTTAGCGGGAGGGCCGGGAAACATTCAGTACTTC
>TRBD1|TRBJ1-1|TRBV5-1|once
CASSLGDGQGALGTEAFF
TGCGCCAGCAGCTTGGGTGACGGGCAGGGGGCTCTGGGGACTGAAGCTTTCTTT
>.|TRBJ2-1|TRBV28|.
CASSARGGGSDEQFF
TGTGCCAGCAGTGCCCGAGGGGGAGGGTCCGATGAGCAGTTCTTC
>TRBD2|TRBJ2-7|TRBV27|.
CASSWGLNGLYEQYF
TGTGCCAGCAGTTGGGGACTAAACGGCCTCTACGAGCAGTACTTC
>TRBD1|TRBJ2-7|TRBV19|once
CASSIVRRTGDYEQYF
TGTGCCAGTAGTATAGTGCGGAGGACAGGGGACTACGAGCAGTACTTC
>TRBD2|TRBJ2-7|TRBV9|.
CASSADGRVWDEQYF
TGTGCCAGCAGCGCGGATGGGAGGGTGTGGGACGAGCAGTACTTC
>.|TRBJ1-3|TRBV6-1|.
CASMRGNDGNTIYF
TGTGCCAGCATGAGGGGGAATGATGGAAACACCATATATTTT
>.|TRBJ1-5|TRBV19|.
CASSMGGFPNQPQHF
TGTGCCAGTAGTATGGGGGGGTTTCCGAATCAGCCCCAGCATTTT
>TRBD1|TRBJ1-1|TRBV5-5|.
CASSLTGVYNTEAFF
TGTGCCAGCAGCCTGACAGGGGTGTACAACACTGAAGCTTTCTTT
>TRBD2|TRBJ2-2|TRBV7-2|.
CASSLDLRGLAGGELFF
TGTGCCAGCAGCTTAGATCTCCGGGGACTAGCGGGCGGGGAGCTGTTTTTT
>.|TRBJ2-7|TRBV19|.
CASSIGVGYEQYF
TGTGCCAGTAGTATCGGGGTTGGCTACGAGCAGTACTTC
>.|TRBJ2-2|TRBV5-4|.
CASSPGLNTGELFF
TGTGCCAGCAGCCCTGGACTAAACACCGGGGAGCTGTTTTTT
>TRBD2|TRBJ2-3|TRBV19|.
CASSPRRRSSGSITDTQYF
TGTGCCAGTAGTCCAAGGAGGAGGTCTAGCGGGAGCATCACAGATACGCAGTATTTT
>.|TRBJ2-2|TRBV7-3|once
CASGKQGELFF
TGTGCCAGCGGTAAACAGGGGGAGCTGTTTTTT
>TRBD2|TRBJ2-1|TRBV7-3|.
CASSLGAGGLREQFF
TGTGCCAGCAGCTTAGGAGCGGGAGGGCTTAGAGAGCAGTTCTTC
>TRBD1|TRBJ2-5|TRBV20-1|once
CSADRGETQYF
TGCAGTGCTGACAGGGGGGAGACCCAGTACTTC
>TRBD1|TRBJ2-7|TRBV6-5|.
CASSYQGTGITYEQYF
TGTGCCAGCAGTTACCAAGGGACAGGGATCACCTACGAGCAGTACTTC
>.|TRBJ1-2|TRBV5-6|.
CASSLVAGIANGYTF
TGTGCCAGCAGCTTGGTCGCAGGGATCGCGAATGGCTACACCTTC
>TRBD2|TRBJ2-3|TRBV14|.
CASSQLWKTLAGTDTQYF
TGTGCCAGCAGCCAACTCTGGAAAACACTAGCGGGAACAGATACGCAGTATTTT
>.|TRBJ2-1|TRBV9|.
CASSVQAGRGEQFF
TGTGCCAGCAGCGTCCAAGCCGGCAGGGGTGAGCAGTTCTTC
>TRBD1|TRBJ2-7|TRBV27|few
CASKGQGIHEQYF
TGTGCCAGCAAGGGACAGGGGATCCACGAGCAGTACTTC
>TRBD2|TRBJ2-1|TRBV6-4|.
CASSLTSGLENEQFF
TGTGCCAGCAGTCTAACTAGCGGCCTTGAAAATGAGCAGTTCTTC
>TRBD2|TRBJ2-7|TRBV4-2|.
CASSPEFGSGSSYEQYF
TGTGCCAGCAGCCCAGAGTTTGGTAGCGGGAGCTCCTACGAGCAGTACTTC
>.|TRBJ1-2|TRBV28|.
CASILRGGIDGYTF
TGTGCCAGCATTCTCCGTGGGGGGATAGATGGCTACACCTTC
>TRBD1|TRBJ1-2|TRBV4-2|.
CASSHPGTGGGYTF
TGTGCCAGCAGCCACCCCGGGACAGGGGGAGGCTACACCTTC
>.|TRBJ1-5|TRBV15|.
CATSSNRDSNQPQHF
TGTGCCACCAGCAGCAACAGGGATAGCAATCAGCCCCAGCATTTT
>.|TRBJ2-5|TRBV15|.
CATSRDLGGETQYF
TGTGCCACCAGCAGAGATCTAGGGGGAGAGACCCAGTACTTC
>TRBD2|TRBJ2-5|TRBV5-1|.
CASSLSGTSGRNGETQYF
TGCGCCAGCAGCTTGAGTGGGACTAGCGGGAGGAATGGGGAGACCCAGTACTTC
>TRBD1|TRBJ1-1|TRBV7-9|.
CASSPKGGQGSEAFF
TGTGCCAGCAGCCCTAAAGGGGGACAGGGTTCTGAAGCTTTCTTT
>TRBD2|TRBJ2-7|TRBV7-2|.
CASSLEKREAGEQYF
TGTGCCAGCAGCTTAGAGAAGCGGGAGGCTGGGGAGCAGTACTTC
>.|TRBJ2-7|TRBV5-4|few
CASSPGLAPYEQYF
TGTGCCAGCAGCCCGGGCCTAGCCCCCTACGAGCAGTACTTC
>.|TRBJ1-1|TRBV28|few
CATLTGTLTEAFF
TGTGCCACGCTAACCGGGACATTGACTGAAGCTTTCTTT
>TRBD1|TRBJ2-5|TRBV9|.
CASSPRVGTGFETQYF
TGTGCCAGCAGCCCGCGAGTCGGGACAGGGTTCGAGACCCAGTACTTC
>TRBD2|TRBJ2-7|TRBV7-9|few
CASSSGREHFYEQYF
TGTGCCAGCAGCTCAGGGCGGGAGCATTTCTACGAGCAGTACTTC
>.|TRBJ1-1|TRBV4-3|once
CASSQDWGQDTEAFF
TGCGCCAGCAGCCAAGATTGGGGGCAGGACACTGAAGCTTTCTTT
>.|TRBJ1-3|TRBV2|.
CASTQGGGFSGNTIYF
TGTGCCAGCACCCAAGGGGGGGGATTCTCTGGAAACACCATATATTTT
>TRBD1|TRBJ2-5|TRBV5-1|.
CASSLSGGSVRETQYF
TGCGCCAGCAGCTTGTCAGGGGGAAGTGTAAGAGAGACCCAGTACTTC
>TRBD1|TRBJ1-1|TRBV14|.
CASSPNRGVNTEAFF
TGTGCCAGCAGCCCGAACAGGGGTGTGAACACTGAAGCTTTCTTT
>.|TRBJ2-1|TRBV7-7|.
CASSLVSGAEQFF
TGTGCTAGCAGCTTAGTTTCTGGGGCAGAGCAGTTCTTC
>TRBD2|TRBJ2-1|TRBV5-4|once
CASSSAGGYNDEQFF
TGTGCCAGCAGCTCAGCGGGGGGTTACAATGACGAGCAGTTCTTC
>TRBD1|TRBJ1-5|TRBV6-1|.
CASSEESGGTQPQHF
TGTGCCAGCAGTGAAGAGTCAGGGGGTACTCAGCCCCAGCATTTT
>TRBD1|TRBJ2-5|TRBV9|.
CASSPGQGQETQYF
TGTGCCAGCAGCCCGGGACAGGGTCAGGAGACCCAGTACTTC
>TRBD2|TRBJ2-7|TRBV29-1|.
CSVTGLAGANYF
TGCAGCGTCACCGGGCTAGCGGGAGCTAACTACTTC
>TRBD2|TRBJ2-1|TRBV11-2|.
CASSVRTSGYNEQFF
TGTGCCAGCAGCGTACGGACTAGCGGATACAATGAGCAGTTCTTC
>TRBD1|TRBJ2-7|TRBV23-1|.
CASSQSPDRGYREQYF
TGCGCCAGCAGTCAATCTCCGGACAGGGGGTATCGCGAGCAGTACTTC
>TRBD2|TRBJ2-5|TRBV19|.
CASTRTSGRKETQYF
TGTGCCAGTACCAGGACTAGCGGGAGGAAAGAGACCCAGTACTTC
>.|TRBJ1-2|TRBV19|.
CASKAQGGHGYTF
TGTGCCAGTAAAGCACAGGGCGGGCATGGCTACACCTTC
>.|TRBJ2-1|TRBV27|.
CASSLNGGHNEQFF
TGTGCCAGCAGTTTAAACGGGGGACACAATGAGCAGTTCTTC
>.|TRBJ2-1|TRBV19|once
CASSMAGQKDNEQFF
TGTGCCAGTAGTATGGCAGGACAGAAAGACAATGAGCAGTTCTTC
>TRBD1|TRBJ1-3|TRBV7-6|.
CASSPTGSGNTIYF
TGTGCCAGCAGCCCGACAGGGTCTGGAAACACCATATATTTT